This is a list of T cell receptor beta chains from one sample in a study of T cell repertoires in cytomegalovirus infection. In TCRdb, the reads were re-called with MiXCR into one record per CDR3 protein. This table holds over 300,000 distinct CDR3 sequences, 17% found once. What was sequenced was PBMCs. These receptors were taken from a human donor in good health (CMV status not recorded). Some clones in this sample may be carry-over from other donors' samples. The CDR3 runs from the conserved cysteine through the conserved F or W. The D gene is left open where the match is weak. For some rows the clone size is stated as once, few or many, or as a class when expanded; others skip it.

clone_size	j_call	d_call	v_call	cdr3_length	cdr3_nt	cdr3_aa
many	TRBJ2-7	TRBD2	TRBV20-1	13	TGCAGTGTCAGGGACTACCCCTCCTACGAGCAGTACTTC	CSVRDYPSYEQYF
many	TRBJ2-5	NA	TRBV28	15	TGTGCCAGCAGTCCGAGGAGGGGGAGTCAAGAGACCCAGTACTTC	CASSPRRGSQETQYF
few	TRBJ1-6	TRBD1	TRBV5-4	16	TGTGCCAGCAGCTCAGATGACAGGGGCAGGAATTCACCCCTCCACTTT	CASSSDDRGRNSPLHF
few	TRBJ1-3	NA	TRBV4-3	15	TGCGCCAGCAGCCAAGATGCGACAACTGGAAACACCATATATTTT	CASSQDATTGNTIYF
few	TRBJ2-7	NA	TRBV6-5	15	TGTGCCAGCAGGCTGCAGTGGGATAACTCCTACGAGCAGTACTTC	CASRLQWDNSYEQYF
few	TRBJ2-3	TRBD2	TRBV6-1	14	TGTGCCAGCAGTGGGGCGGGGGGTGCAGATACGCAGTATTTT	CASSGAGGADTQYF
many	TRBJ1-2	TRBD1	TRBV3-1	13	TGTGCCAGCAGTCCCGGACAGGGTCCTGGCTACACCTTC	CASSPGQGPGYTF
NA	TRBJ2-2	NA	TRBV12-3/TRBV12-4	14	TGTGCCAGCAGTAGTGACGGGACAACCGGGGAGCTGTTTTTT	CASSSDGTTGELFF
NA	TRBJ1-2	TRBD1	TRBV12-3/TRBV12-4	11	TGTGCCAGCAGTTCGGACAGGGGCTACACCTTC	CASSSDRGYTF
many	TRBJ1-2	NA	TRBV7-2	14	TGTGCCAGCAGCTTATTGGGGGCGCGGTATGGCTACACCTTC	CASSLLGARYGYTF
many	TRBJ2-4	TRBD2	TRBV6-2/TRBV6-3	17	TGTGCCAGCAGTTACGTCCTAGCGGGGATTTCCAAAAACATTCAGTACTTC	CASSYVLAGISKNIQYF
NA	TRBJ1-2	TRBD1	TRBV9	16	TGTGCCAGCAACCGGGCCACAGGGGCCACTAACTATGGCTACACCTTC	CASNRATGATNYGYTF
many	TRBJ2-5	TRBD1	TRBV7-6	14	TGTGCCAGCAGCTCGACAGGGGGCGCCGAGACCCAGTACTTC	CASSSTGGAETQYF
NA	TRBJ1-1	NA	TRBV5-5	14	TGTGCCAGCAGCCCCCCTCGGTCGGGGACTGAAGCTTTCTTT	CASSPPRSGTEAFF
NA	TRBJ1-5	TRBD1	TRBV20-1	19	TGCAGTGCCGTCCCAAGGCAAGCCGGGACAGTCTCAAACAATCAGCCCCAGCATTTT	CSAVPRQAGTVSNNQPQHF
NA	TRBJ1-1	NA	TRBV4-1	15	TGCGCCAGCAGCCAAGGGACGGCTATGAACACTGAAGCTTTCTTT	CASSQGTAMNTEAFF
many	TRBJ1-6	NA	TRBV7-6	13	TGTGCCAGCAGCCCAACAGGGAATTCACCCCTCCACTTT	CASSPTGNSPLHF
NA	TRBJ2-1	NA	TRBV18	13	TGTGCCAGCTCAGAAGGGGGGCCCAATGAGCAGTTCTTC	CASSEGGPNEQFF
few	TRBJ2-3	NA	TRBV4-3	14	TGCGCCAGCAGCCAAGGACAGAGCACAGATACGCAGTATTTT	CASSQGQSTDTQYF
many	TRBJ2-3	NA	TRBV6-1	16	TGTGCCAGCAGTGTCATTCCGGCAGTCGGCGGAGATACGCAGTATTTT	CASSVIPAVGGDTQYF
many	TRBJ1-2	NA	TRBV7-9	12	TGTGCCAGCAGCTTATCTGACACTGGCTACACCTTC	CASSLSDTGYTF
many	TRBJ1-2	NA	TRBV15	12	TGTGCCACCTCGACAAACAACTATGGCTACACCTTC	CATSTNNYGYTF
NA	TRBJ1-1	NA	TRBV4-1	14	TGCGCCAGCAGCCAAGGGAGGGTGAACACTGAAGCTTTCTTT	CASSQGRVNTEAFF
NA	TRBJ2-7	NA	TRBV5-1	14	TGCGCCAGCAGCTTCGGACCTCAAGGGACCGAGCAGTACTTC	CASSFGPQGTEQYF
many	TRBJ1-5	NA	TRBV7-2	13	TGTGCCAGCAGCTTCGGCGCAGCCACACTTCAGCATTTT	CASSFGAATLQHF
few	TRBJ2-3	NA	TRBV2	14	TGTGCCAGCAGGGGGACTCACTCCGGAGATACGCAGTATTTT	CASRGTHSGDTQYF
NA	TRBJ2-3	NA	TRBV5-1	12	TGCGCCAGCAGGCCCGGCACAGATACGCAGTATTTT	CASRPGTDTQYF
NA	TRBJ2-1	NA	TRBV29-1	13	TGCAGCGTTGAAGATGCGGGGCCCAATGAGCAGTTCTTC	CSVEDAGPNEQFF
many	TRBJ1-2	TRBD1	TRBV19	13	TGTGCCAGTAGTAGGGGACAGAACTATGGCTACACCTTC	CASSRGQNYGYTF
NA	TRBJ1-2	NA	TRBV3-1	13	TGTGCCAGCATCGGGGCCAATAACTATGGCTACACCTTC	CASIGANNYGYTF
many	TRBJ1-2	NA	TRBV12-3/TRBV12-4	13	TGTGCCAGCAGTTTACCCTACCGCGATGGCTACACCTTC	CASSLPYRDGYTF
few	TRBJ1-2	NA	TRBV4-1	13	TGCGCCAGCAGCCAAGATAGGGTTTATGGCTACACCTTC	CASSQDRVYGYTF
NA	TRBJ2-7	NA	TRBV4-3	15	TGCGCCAGCAGCCAGTACAGGGGGGGGGCCTACGAGCAGTACTTC	CASSQYRGGAYEQYF
many	TRBJ2-1	NA	TRBV18	16	TGTGCCAGCTCACCACTCGGGTCAGGGTCAAACAATGAGCAGTTCTTC	CASSPLGSGSNNEQFF
few	TRBJ1-5	NA	TRBV24-1	12	TGTGCCACCAGTGATTTCGGGCAGCCCCAGCATTTT	CATSDFGQPQHF
few	TRBJ2-2	NA	TRBV27	12	TGTGCCAGCAGTTTTCTCACCGGGGAGCTGTTTTTT	CASSFLTGELFF
NA	TRBJ2-7	NA	TRBV10-2	14	TGCGCCAGCAGTTTACAGGGTGAGAACTACGAGCAGTACTTC	CASSLQGENYEQYF
few	TRBJ1-2	TRBD1	TRBV6-5	16	TGTGCCAGCAGTTACTCCCCCTGGACAGGGACTGGCGGCTACACCTTC	CASSYSPWTGTGGYTF
many	TRBJ1-4	NA	TRBV28	14	TGTGCCAGCAGGGAGGGGGGCGGAGATGAAAAACTGTTTTTT	CASREGGGDEKLFF
many	TRBJ2-5	NA	TRBV7-2	13	TGTGCCAGCAGCTCCCCTAGTGGGCGGACCCAGTACTTC	CASSSPSGRTQYF
NA	TRBJ1-4	TRBD1	TRBV20-1	14	TGCAGTGCTCAGCGACAGGGATTGGGAGAAAAACTGTTTTTT	CSAQRQGLGEKLFF
NA	TRBJ2-1	NA	TRBV28	14	TGTGCCAGCAGTCACAGGTCCTCCTACAATGAGCAGTTCTTC	CASSHRSSYNEQFF
NA	TRBJ1-1	TRBD1	TRBV29-1	15	TGCAGCGTTGAAAGGGGACAGGATCTGAACACTGAAGCTTTCTTT	CSVERGQDLNTEAFF
once	TRBJ1-6	NA	TRBV5-1	15	TGCGCCAGCAGCCTAAACTCGGTGGAGGGTTTGCCCCTCCACTTT	CASSLNSVEGLPLHF
many	TRBJ2-7	NA	TRBV12-5	16	TGTGCTAGTGGTTTTGCGGGGGCCAGGTTGTCCTACGAGCAGTACTTC	CASGFAGARLSYEQYF
many	TRBJ2-5	TRBD2	TRBV24-1	17	TGTGCCACCAGTGACCCAGCTATGGGAGGGCAGCTGGAGACCCAGTACTTC	CATSDPAMGGQLETQYF
NA	TRBJ1-2	TRBD1	TRBV20-1	14	TGCAGTGCTACTCACCGGGACAGTAACTATGGCTACACCTTC	CSATHRDSNYGYTF
many	TRBJ1-1	NA	TRBV7-2	15	TGTGCCAGCAGCAAGAGGACAGCCATGAACACTGAAGCTTTCTTT	CASSKRTAMNTEAFF
few	TRBJ1-2	TRBD1	TRBV25-1	14	TGTGCCAGCAGTAAGGACAGGGCGTCCTATGGCTACACCTTC	CASSKDRASYGYTF
NA	TRBJ2-3	NA	TRBV7-8	14	TGTGCCAGCAGCTTAGCGCCCCTGACGGATACGCAGTATTTT	CASSLAPLTDTQYF